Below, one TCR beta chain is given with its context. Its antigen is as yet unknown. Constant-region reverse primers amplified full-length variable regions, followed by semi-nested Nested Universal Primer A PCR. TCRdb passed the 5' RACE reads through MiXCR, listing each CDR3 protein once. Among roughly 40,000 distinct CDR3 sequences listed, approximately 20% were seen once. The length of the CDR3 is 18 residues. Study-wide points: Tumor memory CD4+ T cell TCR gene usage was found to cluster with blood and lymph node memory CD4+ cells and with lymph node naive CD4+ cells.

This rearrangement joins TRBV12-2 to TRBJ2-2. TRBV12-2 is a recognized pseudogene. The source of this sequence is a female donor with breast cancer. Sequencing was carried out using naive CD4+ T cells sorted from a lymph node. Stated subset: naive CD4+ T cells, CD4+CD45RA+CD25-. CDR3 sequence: CASRPPGGWGFEHRGAVF. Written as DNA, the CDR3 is TGTGCAAGTCGCCCGCCAGGTGGTTGGGGTTTCGAACACCGGGGAGCTGTTTTT.